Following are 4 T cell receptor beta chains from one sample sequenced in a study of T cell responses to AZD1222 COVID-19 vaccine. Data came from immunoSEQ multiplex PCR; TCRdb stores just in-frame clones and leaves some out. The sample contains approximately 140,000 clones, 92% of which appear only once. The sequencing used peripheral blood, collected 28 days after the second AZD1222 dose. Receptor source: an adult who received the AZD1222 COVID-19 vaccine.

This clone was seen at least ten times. The CDR3 spells CASSLITDSYNEQFF. The CDR3 DNA reads as TGCGCCAGCAGCTTGATAACGGACTCCTACAATGAGCAGTTCTTC. The chain recombines TRBV5-1 with TRBJ2-1; D gene unclear. CDR1 is SGHRS and CDR2 is YFSETQ in the germline V gene. V shed 1 base and J shed 0 bases, with 8 bases lying between them. The CDR3 is 15 residues long.

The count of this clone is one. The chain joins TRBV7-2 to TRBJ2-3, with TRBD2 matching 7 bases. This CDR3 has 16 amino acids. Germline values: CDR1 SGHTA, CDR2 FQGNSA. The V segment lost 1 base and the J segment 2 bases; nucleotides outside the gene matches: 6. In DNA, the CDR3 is TGTGCCAGCAGCTTAGTTGCGGGAGTTCCCACAGATACGCAGTATTTT. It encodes CASSLVAGVPTDTQYF.

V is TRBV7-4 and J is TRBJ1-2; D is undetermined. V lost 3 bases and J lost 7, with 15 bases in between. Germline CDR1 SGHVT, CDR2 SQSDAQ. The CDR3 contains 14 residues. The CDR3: CASSLWVSRAGYTF. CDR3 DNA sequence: TGTGCCAGCAGCTTGTGGGTCAGCCGAGCTGGCTACACCTTC.

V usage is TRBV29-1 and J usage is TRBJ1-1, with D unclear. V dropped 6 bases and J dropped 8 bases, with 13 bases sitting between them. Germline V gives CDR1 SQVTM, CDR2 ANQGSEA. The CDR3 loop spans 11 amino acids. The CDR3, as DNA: TGCAGCGTGAGAGGACGGCTGGAAGCTTTCTTT. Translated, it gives CSVRGRLEAFF.